The present T cell receptor (beta chain) was sequenced within a study of blood T cells in healthy people across ages. There are 15 residues in the CDR3. The V end was cut by 4 bases, the J end by 4 bases, with 15 bases between. Germline V gene lookup returns CDR1 LGHNA and CDR2 YSLEER. Alongside a J-beta primer mix, a sample-barcoded 5' primer served in a second PCR lasting about 6 to 11 cycles. MiXCR, applied by TCRdb to the 5' RACE reads, yields one record per CDR3 protein. The table records 500,000 to 550,000 distinct CDR3 sequences, about 24% of them present only once. This clonotype was observed a handful of times. The data also belong to a second study, concerning T cells of mothers and their children.

The sequence came from a boy between 10 and 17 years old in good health. The J gene is TRBJ2-3, the V gene TRBV4-3; no clear D gene. Sequencing was carried out using blood. DNA for the CDR3: TGCGCCAGCAGCCTTAGCCTCCTTCCCTCAGATACGCAGTATTTT. Protein sequence: CASSLSLLPSDTQYF.